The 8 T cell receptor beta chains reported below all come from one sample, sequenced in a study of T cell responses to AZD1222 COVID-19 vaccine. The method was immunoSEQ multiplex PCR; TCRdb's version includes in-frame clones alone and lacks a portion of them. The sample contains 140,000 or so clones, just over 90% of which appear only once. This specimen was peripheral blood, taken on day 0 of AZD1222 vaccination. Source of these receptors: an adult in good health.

The CDR3 protein is CASRREVLTYEQYF. CDR3 sequence (DNA): TGTGCCTCCAGGCGGGAGGTCCTCACCTACGAGCAGTACTTC. This rearrangement joins TRBV2 to TRBJ2-7; 8 bases map to TRBD2. Germline CDR1 reads SNHLY; CDR2 reads FYNNEI. The ends lost 11 bases at V and 2 bases at J; junction bases unmatched: 11. CDR3 length: 14 amino acids. The full variable domain, completed using reference TRBV2 and TRBJ2-7, is EPEVTQTPSHQVTQMGQEVILRCVPISNHLYFYWYRQILGQKVEFLVSFYNNEISEKSEIFDDQFSVERPDGSNFTLKIRSTKLEDSAMYFCASRREVLTYEQYFGPGTRLTVT.

The CDR3 DNA is TGTGCCAGCAGGACTCAGGACTTAAACACTGAAGCTTTCTTT. Translating it yields CASRTQDLNTEAFF. The genes are TRBV7-2 and TRBJ1-1, with unresolved D. The CDR3 sequence is 14 residues long. V was shortened by 6 bases and J by 2 bases, with 13 bases between the two germline ends. Germline-derived CDR1 and CDR2 are SGHTA and FQGNSA.

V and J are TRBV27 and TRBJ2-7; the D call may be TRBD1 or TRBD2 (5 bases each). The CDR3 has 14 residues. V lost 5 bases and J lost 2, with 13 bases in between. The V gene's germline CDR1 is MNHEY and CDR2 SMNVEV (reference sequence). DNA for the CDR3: TGTGCCAGCAGTGTTCGGGACGGACCCTACGAGCAGTACTTC. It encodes CASSVRDGPYEQYF.

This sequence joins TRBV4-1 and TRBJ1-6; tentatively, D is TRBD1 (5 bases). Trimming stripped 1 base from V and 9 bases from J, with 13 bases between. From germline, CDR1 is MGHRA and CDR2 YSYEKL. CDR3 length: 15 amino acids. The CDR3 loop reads CASSQGGRVVSPLHF. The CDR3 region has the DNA TGCGCCAGCAGCCAAGGCGGCAGGGTCGTTTCACCCCTCCACTTT.

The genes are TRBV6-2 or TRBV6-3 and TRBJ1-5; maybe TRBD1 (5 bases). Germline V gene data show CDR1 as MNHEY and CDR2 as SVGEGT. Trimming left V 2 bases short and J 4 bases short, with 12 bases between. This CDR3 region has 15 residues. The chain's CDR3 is CASSYAWGGNQPQHF. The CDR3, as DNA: TGTGCCAGCAGTTACGCGTGGGGGGGGAATCAGCCCCAGCATTTT.

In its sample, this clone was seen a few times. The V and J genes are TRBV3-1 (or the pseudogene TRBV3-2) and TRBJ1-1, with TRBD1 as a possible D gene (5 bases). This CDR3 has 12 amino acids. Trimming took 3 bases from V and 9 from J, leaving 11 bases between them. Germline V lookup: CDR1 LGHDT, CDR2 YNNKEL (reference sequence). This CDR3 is CASSHVGAQAFF. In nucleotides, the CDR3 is TGTGCCAGCAGCCACGTTGGGGCCCAAGCTTTCTTT.

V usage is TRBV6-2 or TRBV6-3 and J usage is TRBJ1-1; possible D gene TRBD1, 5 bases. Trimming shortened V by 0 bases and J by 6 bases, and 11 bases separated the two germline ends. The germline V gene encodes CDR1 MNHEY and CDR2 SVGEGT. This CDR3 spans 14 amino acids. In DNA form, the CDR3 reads TGTGCCAGCAGTTACTCCCGATGGGGCTCTGAAGCTTTCTTT. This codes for CASSYSRWGSEAFF.

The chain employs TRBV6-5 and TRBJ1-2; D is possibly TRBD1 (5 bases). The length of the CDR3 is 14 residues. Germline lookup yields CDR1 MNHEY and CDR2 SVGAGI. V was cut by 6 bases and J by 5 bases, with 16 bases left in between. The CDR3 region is CASRSGTGFYGYTF. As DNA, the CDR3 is TGTGCCAGCAGGTCCGGGACCGGTTTTTATGGCTACACCTTC.